These 8 T cell receptor beta chains came from one sample sequenced in a study of cytomegalovirus exposure and HLA in healthy donors. Researchers ran the PCR with 60 Vbeta and 13 Jbeta primers. Assay: immunoSEQ multiplex PCR; the TCRdb copy retains only in-frame clones and omits some. Among 55,000 to 80,000 clones listed, approximately 72% were seen once. The sample comprised PBMCs. Receptors originate from a woman in her thirties in good health and CMV-seropositive.

The chain uses TRBV10-1 and TRBJ2-7, with TRBD1 identical over 10 bases. The CDR3 extends over 15 amino acids. V trimming: 3 bases; J trimming: 6 bases; junction bases outside the gene matches: 8. Germline V gene sequence: CDR1 WNHNN, CDR2 SYGVQD (reference sequence). The CDR3 bases are TGCGCCAGCAGTGATCCGGGACAGGGGTCGGGCGAGCAGTACTTC. Its protein product is CASSDPGQGSGEQYF.

Only one count was recorded for this clone. The CDR3 region is CASSRTGGEGQPQHF. CDR3 DNA: TGTGCCAGCAGCCGGACAGGGGGCGAGGGTCAGCCCCAGCATTTT. V usage is TRBV9 and J usage is TRBJ1-5; the match to TRBD1 covers 11 bases. CDR1 and CDR2 (germline): SGDLS, YYNGEE. This CDR3 is built from 15 residues. V gave up 4 bases and J gave up 6 bases; unmatched junction bases: 6.

The chain joins TRBV27 to TRBJ2-7, with 11 bases aligning to TRBD2. Germline CDR1 is MNHEY and CDR2 is SMNVEV (reference sequence). CDR3 length: 13 residues. V trimming: 6 bases; J trimming: 2 bases; junction bases outside the gene matches: 0. Here the CDR3 reads CASRTSGTYEQYF. CDR3 sequence (DNA): TGTGCCAGCAGGACTAGCGGGACCTACGAGCAGTACTTC.

The chain joins TRBV7-3 to TRBJ2-7, with 11 nucleotides matching TRBD1. V dropped 5 bases and J dropped 6; count of bases not matched to a gene: 3. The germline CDR1 and CDR2 sequences are SGHTA and FQGTGA. This CDR3 contains 13 residues. The DNA of the CDR3 is TGTGCCAGCAGCCCCGGGACAGGGGGCGAGCAGTACTTC. This sequence encodes CASSPGTGGEQYF.

The chain joins TRBV4-1 to TRBJ1-1, with a tentative D call TRBD1 (6 bases). This CDR3 has 15 amino acids. V lost 0 bases and J lost 1, with 9 bases in between. Germline values: CDR1 MGHRA, CDR2 YSYEKL. Here the CDR3 DNA reads TGCGCCAGCAGCCAAGACCAGGGGAGGAACACTGAAGCTTTCTTT. Translated, it gives CASSQDQGRNTEAFF.

As for this clone: A read error may produce the germline difference seen at one junction end. The J gene is TRBJ2-7, the V gene TRBV18; no definite D call. Germline V gene sequence: CDR1 KGHSH, CDR2 LQKENI. CDR3 size: 13 residues. The CDR3 DNA reads as TGTGCCAGCTCACCAATCTCGTACTACGAGCAGCACTTC. Translated, it gives CASSPISYYEQHF.

V is TRBV14 and J is TRBJ2-1, with TRBD2 identical over 7 bases. This CDR3 spans 17 amino acids. From germline, CDR1 is SGHDN and CDR2 FVKESK. Trimming cost V 2 bases and J 0 bases; bases outside gene matches: 7. The CDR3 nucleotides read TGTGCCAGCAGCCAATGGGGCGGGAGTAGCTCCTACAATGAGCAGTTCTTC. It is translated as CASSQWGGSSSYNEQFF.

This clone was found a few times. V and J are TRBV5-6 and TRBJ2-2, with TRBD2 identical over 10 bases. The V gene end was trimmed by 3 bases and the J gene end by 6 bases; junction bases not matched to a gene: 5. The CDR3 has 15 residues. Germline-derived CDR1 and CDR2 are SGHDT and YYEEEE. Written as DNA, the CDR3 is TGTGCCAGCAGCTCGGGACTAGCGTACTCCGGGGAGCTGTTTTTT. It specifies CASSSGLAYSGELFF.